This paragraph reports one T cell receptor beta chain. This sample is part of a study of blood T cell repertoires in COVID-19. About the research overall: Donors in the United States, Italy and Spain gave samples during acute or convalescent COVID-19.

Germline trimming cut 0 bases from V and 4 bases from J; bases unmatched to any gene: 4. Per germline, CDR1 LGHNA and CDR2 YSLEER. There are 15 residues in the CDR3. How the authors handled the data: Estimates of nucleated cell counts were drawn from the amplification of reference gene primers. TCRdb's copy holds only in-frame clones and misses some; the assay was immunoSEQ multiplex PCR. V, J and clone size are taken as reported in that table, and D and trimming were inferred from the DNA itself. The sample yields some 260,000 clones, approximately 86% seen once. V gene TRBV4-3 combines with J gene TRBJ1-2; 8 bases agree with TRBD1. Material: peripheral blood. This clonotype was obtained from a human donor in a cohort sampled during active COVID-19. CDR3 loop: CASSQDRGRVYGYTF. As DNA, the CDR3 is TGCGCCAGCAGCCAAGACAGGGGGCGAGTCTATGGCTACACCTTC.